This T cell receptor beta chain is drawn from a study of liver allograft versus peripheral blood T cells. Study in general: Hepatic allograft T cell receptor repertoires were evaluated relative to those present in recipients' peripheral blood.

CDR3 length: 14 residues. The germline V gene encodes CDR1 MDHEN and CDR2 SYDVKM. Trimming left V 5 bases short and J 2 bases short, with 13 bases between. TCRdb passed the reads through MiXCR, listing each CDR3 protein once. Of over 10,000 distinct CDR3 sequences listed, 18% are singletons. The sequence was obtained from a human patient who had a liver transplant. The T cells may come from the graft donor. This chain connects TRBV28 to TRBJ2-7; TRBD1 or TRBD2 may be the D gene (5 bases each). The CDR3 nucleotides are TGTGCCAGCAGTCCCGGGACGTACGCCTACGAGCAGTACTTC. This gives the protein CASSPGTYAYEQYF.